These 22 T cell receptor beta chains came from one sample sequenced in a study of blood T cell repertoires in COVID-19. The method was immunoSEQ multiplex PCR; TCRdb's version includes in-frame clones alone and lacks a portion of them. The sample shows under 250,000 clones, 87% of them seen only once. Sequenced sample: PBMCs or T cells enriched from blood (not recorded which). Source of these receptors: a woman in her 30s with acute COVID-19.

The J gene is TRBJ2-7, the V gene TRBV28; 7 positions match TRBD1. The CDR3 is made up of 12 amino acids. Germline CDR1 reads MDHEN; CDR2 reads SYDVKM. Trimming removed 8 bases from V and 2 bases from J; junction bases left unmatched: 3. The chain's CDR3 is CASGDRAYEQYF. CDR3 sequence (DNA): TGTGCCAGCGGGGACAGAGCCTACGAGCAGTACTTC.

This clone came up once. The J gene is TRBJ2-5, the V gene TRBV21-1; the D call in the table, TRBD2, was not verified against the DNA. TRBV21-1 is reported as a pseudogene. The CDR3 has 16 amino acids. The CDR3 protein is CASRSWGGKFQETQYF. For the CDR3, the DNA is TGTGCCAGCAGGTCCTGGGGGGGAAAGTTCCAAGAGACCCAGTACTTC.

V usage is TRBV7-8 and J usage is TRBJ2-2, with D possibly TRBD1 on 5 matching bases. The CDR3 runs to 14 residues. V gave up 3 bases and J gave up 3 bases, with 8 bases separating them. The germline V gene encodes CDR1 SGHVS and CDR2 FQNEAQ. CDR3 loop: CASSFDSYTGELFF. For the CDR3, the DNA is TGTGCCAGCAGCTTCGACAGTTACACCGGGGAGCTGTTTTTT.

This clone was recorded once. The V gene is TRBV6-5, the J gene TRBJ1-1; perhaps TRBD1 as D (6 bases). This CDR3 is 15 amino acids long. Per germline, CDR1 MNHEY and CDR2 SVGAGI. V lost 2 bases to trimming and J lost 4 bases, with 14 bases between them. CDR3 region: CASSYTAGDPTEAFF. DNA of the CDR3: TGTGCCAGCAGTTACACGGCAGGGGATCCCACTGAAGCTTTCTTT.

The CDR3 DNA reads TGTGCCTGGGGTCCGGGACAGGGGAATCAGCCCCAGCATTTT. Translated, it gives CAWGPGQGNQPQHF. The chain uses TRBV30 and TRBJ1-5, with 10 bases identical to TRBD1. Germline CDR1 reads GTSNPN; CDR2 reads SVGIG (reference sequence). The V gene end was trimmed by 5 bases and the J gene end by 4 bases; junction bases not matched to a gene: 5. This CDR3 contains 14 residues. The whole variable domain, filled in from reference TRBV30 and TRBJ1-5, reads SQTIHQWPATLVQPVGSPLSLECTVEGTSNPNLYWYRQAAGRGLQLLFYSVGIGQISSEVPQNLSASRPQDRQFILSSKKLLLSDSGFYLCAWGPGQGNQPQHFGDGTRLSIL.

This chain uses TRBV7-6 with TRBJ2-3, with TRBD1 identical over 7 bases. Germline CDR1 SGHVS, CDR2 FNYEAQ. There are 15 residues in the CDR3. The V segment lost 0 bases and the J segment 0 bases; nucleotides outside the gene matches: 0. CDR3 nucleotides: TGTGCCAGCAGCTTAGCGGACAGGAGCACAGATACGCAGTATTTT. This translates into CASSLADRSTDTQYF.

J is TRBJ2-5 and V is TRBV5-6, with TRBD1 matching over 7 bases. Germline V gene lookup returns CDR1 SGHDT and CDR2 YYEEEE. The CDR3 consists of 16 residues. Germline trimming cut 4 bases from V and 1 base from J; bases unmatched to any gene: 10. The CDR3 DNA follows: TGTGCCAGCAGCATAAACAGGGGCCATTTCCAAGAGACCCAGTACTTC. It specifies CASSINRGHFQETQYF.

V is TRBV4-1 and J is TRBJ2-7; D gene uncertain. Trimming left V 2 bases short and J 1 base short, with 9 bases between. Germline CDR1 and CDR2: MGHRA and YSYEKL. The CDR3 is 14 residues long. The CDR3 here is CASSQPGKSYEQYF. CDR3 in DNA: TGCGCCAGCAGCCAACCGGGTAAATCCTACGAGCAGTACTTC.

This clone was counted a single time. The gene calls are TRBV7-2 and TRBJ1-5; no clear D gene. CDR3 length: 13 amino acids. The ends were cut back, 0 bases at V and 5 bases at J, with 5 bases in the middle. Germline V CDR1 and CDR2: SGHTA, FQGNSA. The CDR3 region is CASSLAADQPQHF. CDR3 in DNA: TGTGCCAGCAGCTTAGCAGCGGATCAGCCCCAGCATTTT. Looking up the rest from reference TRBV7-2 and TRBJ1-5 gives the full variable domain: GAGVSQSPSNKVTEKGKDVELRCDPISGHTALYWYRQSLGQGLEFLIYFQGNSAPDKSGLPSDRFSAERTGGSVSTLTIQRTQQEDSAVYLCASSLAADQPQHFGDGTRLSIL.

This chain connects TRBV5-1 to TRBJ2-5; maybe TRBD1 (5 bases). Per germline, CDR1 SGHRS and CDR2 YFSETQ. CDR3 length: 15 residues. V lost 1 base to trimming and J lost 2 bases, with 12 bases between them. CDR3 sequence (DNA): TGCGCCAGCAGCTTGCAGCGACAGATACAAGAGACCCAGTACTTC. Translated, it gives CASSLQRQIQETQYF.

V usage is TRBV6-1 and J usage is TRBJ1-6; D gene unclear. This CDR3 region has 13 residues. Per the germline V gene, CDR1 is MNHNS and CDR2 is SASEGT. Trimming left V 0 bases short and J 10 bases short, with 7 bases between. The CDR3 here is CASSEAGESPLHF. The DNA for the CDR3 is TGTGCCAGCAGTGAAGCCGGGGAGTCACCCCTCCACTTT.

CDR3 DNA: TGTGCCAGCCACAGGGGACAGAACACTGAAGCTTTCTTT. Its translation is CASHRGQNTEAFF. The chain carries TRBV12-3 or TRBV12-4 and TRBJ1-1; 7 positions match TRBD1. The CDR3 loop spans 13 amino acids. V lost 8 bases and J lost 1; bases outside the gene matches: 4.

The V call is TRBV5-1, the J call TRBJ1-6, with TRBD1 identical over 11 bases. The CDR3 sequence is 14 residues long. Looked up from germline, CDR1 is SGHRS and CDR2 is YFSETQ. With 4 bases clipped from V and 10 bases from J, the junction kept 4 bases outside the gene matches. CDR3 in amino acids: CASSLDRGQSPLHF. The CDR3 nucleotides are TGCGCCAGCAGCCTGGACAGGGGGCAGTCACCCCTCCACTTT.

On this clone: At the DNA level, this CDR3 is encoded by other sequences in the same sample as well. DNA of the CDR3: TGTGCCAGCAGCTTAGGACAGAACACTGAAGCTTTCTTT. This encodes CASSLGQNTEAFF. J is TRBJ1-1 and V is TRBV7-8; unclear D gene. Trimming removed 1 base at V and 1 base at J, with 4 bases between. CDR1 SGHVS and CDR2 FQNEAQ come from the germline V gene. The length of the CDR3 is 13 residues.

This clone was seen more than once but under ten times. The chain carries TRBV7-2 and TRBJ1-2; 8 positions agree with TRBD1. The V segment lost 7 bases and the J segment 5 bases; nucleotides outside the gene matches: 12. Germline CDR1 and CDR2: SGHTA and FQGNSA. CDR3 size: 15 residues. The chain's CDR3 is CASTLGGQGVYGYTF. The DNA of the CDR3 is TGTGCCAGCACCCTCGGTGGACAGGGAGTGTATGGCTACACCTTC.

V and J are TRBV11-2 and TRBJ2-5; TRBD2 matches 9 bases. The CDR3 is 15 amino acids. Per germline, CDR1 SGHAT and CDR2 FQNNGV. With V trimmed by 7 bases and J by 5 bases, 11 bases remained unmatched. CDR3 amino acids: CASTFGAGGGETQYF. CDR3 DNA: TGTGCCAGCACCTTTGGAGCGGGGGGCGGGGAGACCCAGTACTTC.

The chain is built from TRBV25-1 and TRBJ2-7; TRBD1 might be the D (5 bases). Trimming took 4 bases from V and 4 from J, leaving 11 bases between them. Germline CDR1 reads MGHDK; CDR2 reads SYGVNS. This CDR3 region has 13 residues. CDR3 DNA: TGTGCCAGCAGTGGCAGGGATCATTACGAGCAGTACTTC. Protein: CASSGRDHYEQYF.

This clone was counted between two and nine times. The chain links TRBV10-2 to TRBJ1-6; maybe TRBD1 (6 bases). The germline gives CDR1 WSHSY, CDR2 SAAADI. V was shortened by 6 bases and J by 0 bases, with 15 bases between the two germline ends. This CDR3 region has 17 residues. CDR3 coding DNA: TGCGCCAGCAGGGACCCTACGGGACACTCCTATAATTCACCCCTCCACTTT. This sequence encodes CASRDPTGHSYNSPLHF.

V gene TRBV5-1 combines with J gene TRBJ2-5, with 7 bases fitting TRBD1. With V trimmed by 3 bases and J by 3 bases, 11 bases remained unmatched. The CDR3 covers 16 residues. Germline CDR1 reads SGHRS; CDR2 reads YFSETQ. The DNA of the CDR3 is TGCGCCAGCAGCTCGATCTACTCGACAGGGAAAGAGACCCAGTACTTC. As protein: CASSSIYSTGKETQYF. Variable domain in full (rest from reference TRBV5-1 and TRBJ2-5): KAGVTQTPRYLIKTRGQQVTLSCSPISGHRSVSWYQQTPGQGLQFLFEYFSETQRNKGNFPGRFSGRQFSNSRSEMNVSTLELGDSALYLCASSSIYSTGKETQYFGPGTRLLVL.

The rearrangement uses TRBV5-1 and TRBJ2-1; TRBD2 aligns across 13 bases. Germline CDR1 SGHRS, CDR2 YFSETQ. After removal of 4 bases from V and 8 bases from J, the junction contained 6 bases not matched to a gene. The CDR3 runs 15 residues. This CDR3 reads CASSPTSGGQDEQFF. Written as DNA, the CDR3 is TGCGCCAGCAGCCCGACTAGCGGGGGGCAGGATGAGCAGTTCTTC.

The chain couples TRBV5-1 to TRBJ2-1, with 16 bases matching TRBD2. V shed 4 bases and J 8 bases; nucleotides not matched to a gene: 3. Germline CDR1 is SGHRS and CDR2 is YFSETQ. This CDR3 comprises 15 residues. The CDR3 is CASSPGLAGGHEQFF. For the CDR3, the DNA is TGCGCCAGCAGCCCGGGACTAGCGGGGGGGCATGAGCAGTTCTTC. The variable domain in full, with the rest retrieved from reference TRBV5-1 and TRBJ2-1, is KAGVTQTPRYLIKTRGQQVTLSCSPISGHRSVSWYQQTPGQGLQFLFEYFSETQRNKGNFPGRFSGRQFSNSRSEMNVSTLELGDSALYLCASSPGLAGGHEQFFGPGTRLTVL.

This chain links TRBV2 with TRBJ2-3; the match to TRBD1 covers 7 bases. V trimming: 6 bases; J trimming: 0 bases; junction bases outside the gene matches: 6. Germline CDR1 SNHLY, CDR2 FYNNEI. The CDR3 covers 15 residues. The CDR3 nucleotides are TGTGCCAGCAGCGAACACAGGGGTAGCACAGATACGCAGTATTTT. This gives the protein CASSEHRGSTDTQYF.